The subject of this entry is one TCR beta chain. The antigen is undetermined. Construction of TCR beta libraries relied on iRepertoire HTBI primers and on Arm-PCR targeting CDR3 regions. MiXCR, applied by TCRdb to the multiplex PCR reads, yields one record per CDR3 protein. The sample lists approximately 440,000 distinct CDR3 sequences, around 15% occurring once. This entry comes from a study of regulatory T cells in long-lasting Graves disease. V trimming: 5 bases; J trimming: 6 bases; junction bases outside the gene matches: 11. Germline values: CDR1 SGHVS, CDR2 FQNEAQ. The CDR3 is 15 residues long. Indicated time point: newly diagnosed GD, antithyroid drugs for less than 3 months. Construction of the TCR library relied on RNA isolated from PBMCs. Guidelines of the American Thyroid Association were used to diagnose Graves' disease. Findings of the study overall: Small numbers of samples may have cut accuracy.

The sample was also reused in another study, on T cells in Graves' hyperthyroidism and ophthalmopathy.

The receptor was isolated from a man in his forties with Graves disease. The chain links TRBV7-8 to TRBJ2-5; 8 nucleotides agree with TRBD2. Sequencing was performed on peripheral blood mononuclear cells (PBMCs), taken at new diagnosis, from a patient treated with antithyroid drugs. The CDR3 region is CASSQDPGGPQTQYF. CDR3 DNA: TGTGCCAGCAGCCAAGATCCGGGAGGGCCGCAGACCCAGTACTTC.